These 17 T cell receptor beta chains share one sample of origin, sequenced in a study of blood T cell repertoires in COVID-19. TCRdb keeps only in-frame clones here, not all; method: immunoSEQ multiplex PCR. The sample holds approximately 240,000 clones, about nine tenths seen once. Sequenced sample: PBMCs or T cells enriched from blood (not recorded which). Receptors were obtained from a woman aged 30 to 39 with acute COVID-19.

This chain joins TRBV23-1 and TRBJ2-2, with D possibly being TRBD2 (5 bases). TRBV23-1 falls under the ORF class, with uncertain function. Between the trimmed V and J ends, which lost 3 bases and 2 bases, there was a span of 16 bases. The CDR3 contains 17 residues. The CDR3 region is CASSHPGGIPNTGELFF. The CDR3 DNA is TGCGCCAGCAGTCATCCCGGAGGTATCCCTAACACCGGGGAGCTGTTTTTT.

The chain is built from TRBV27 and TRBJ2-1; TRBD1 aligns across 7 bases. V trimming: 6 bases; J trimming: 8 bases; junction bases outside the gene matches: 4. From germline, CDR1 is MNHEY and CDR2 SMNVEV (reference sequence). The CDR3 has 12 amino acids. This CDR3 reads CASRTDRDEQFF. The CDR3 nucleotides read TGTGCCAGCAGGACAGACAGGGATGAGCAGTTCTTC.

Only a few counts were recorded for this clone. V and J are TRBV5-4 and TRBJ2-7; 11 bases line up with TRBD1. The junction had 1 base not matched to a gene; V was cut back by 2 bases and J by 3 bases. Germline CDR1 and CDR2: SGHNT and YYREEE (reference sequence). The CDR3 loop spans 14 amino acids. This CDR3 is CASSLGTGGYEQYF. The DNA of the CDR3 is TGTGCCAGCAGCTTAGGGACAGGGGGCTACGAGCAGTACTTC.

V gene TRBV28 combines with J gene TRBJ2-2; 8 bases match TRBD2. Trimming removed 6 bases from V and 5 bases from J; junction bases left unmatched: 8. This CDR3 is built from 15 residues. Germline CDR1 reads MDHEN; CDR2 reads SYDVKM. CDR3: CASSGAGVYTGELFF. For the CDR3, the DNA is TGTGCCAGCAGCGGAGCGGGAGTTTATACCGGGGAGCTGTTTTTT.

This sequence joins TRBV28 and TRBJ2-1; TRBD1 is a possible D gene (6 bases). Germline-derived CDR1 and CDR2 are MDHEN and SYDVKM. Between the trimmed V and J ends, which lost 5 bases and 4 bases, there was a span of 15 bases. The CDR3 sequence is 15 residues long. The CDR3, as DNA: TGTGCCAGCAGTACAGACAGGCTAGGGTACAATGAGCAGTTCTTC. It yields the protein CASSTDRLGYNEQFF. Filled out from reference TRBV28 and TRBJ2-1, the complete variable domain reads DVKVTQSSRYLVKRTGEKVFLECVQDMDHENMFWYRQDPGLGLRLIYFSYDVKMKEKGDIPEGYSVSREKKERFSLILESASTNQTSMYLCASSTDRLGYNEQFFGPGTRLTVL.

The count of this clone is one. The genes are TRBV7-9 and TRBJ2-4, with 15 bases matching TRBD2. Germline V gene data show CDR1 as SEHNR and CDR2 as FQNEAQ (reference sequence). The CDR3 length is 18 residues. V lost 5 bases and J lost 0; bases outside the gene matches: 5. The CDR3 DNA follows: TGTGCCAGCAGCACTGGACTAGCGGGGGGGTTAGCCAAAAACATTCAGTACTTC. Translated: CASSTGLAGGLAKNIQYF.

The CDR3 DNA sequence: TGTGCCAGCAGCACTCGGACTGTCGCGAACACCGGGGAGCTGTTTTTT. Translating it yields CASSTRTVANTGELFF. The chain combines TRBV7-3 with TRBJ2-2, with D possibly being TRBD2 (5 bases). This CDR3 contains 16 residues. The V end was cut by 5 bases, the J end by 0 bases, with 13 bases between. The germline V gene has CDR1 SGHTA and CDR2 FQGTGA.

This clone is a singleton in its sample. V gene TRBV28 combines with J gene TRBJ2-1; 14 nucleotides align to TRBD2. Germline CDR1 and CDR2: MDHEN and SYDVKM. J gave up 7 bases and V 5 bases, and 7 bases lay outside the gene matches. The CDR3 is 16 amino acids. The CDR3 reads CASSPARLAGGNEQFF. CDR3 DNA sequence: TGTGCCAGCAGTCCGGCCCGACTAGCGGGGGGGAATGAGCAGTTCTTC.

The chain's CDR3 is CASSFTGNSPLHF. CDR3 in DNA: TGTGCCAGCAGTTTCACCGGGAATTCACCCCTCCACTTT. The chain links TRBV28 to TRBJ1-6, with no clear D. Germline V gives CDR1 MDHEN, CDR2 SYDVKM. Trimming removed 3 bases at V and 7 bases at J, with 7 bases between. CDR3 length: 13 residues.

V usage is TRBV7-2 and J usage is TRBJ1-1; D unresolved. V lost 1 base, J lost 8 bases, and 11 bases lay in between. Germline CDR1 and CDR2: SGHTA and FQGNSA. The CDR3 runs to 13 residues. The CDR3 is CASSLVLRGEAFF. In DNA form, the CDR3 reads TGTGCCAGCAGCTTAGTGCTGCGGGGAGAAGCTTTCTTT.

The rearrangement joins TRBV6-5 to TRBJ2-7, with 10 bases aligning to TRBD1. Trimming at V came to 5 bases and at J to 6 bases, leaving 7 bases not matched to a gene. The CDR3 contains 14 residues. Germline lookup yields CDR1 MNHEY and CDR2 SVGAGI. The CDR3 spells CASSPGTGDREQYF. CDR3 nucleotide sequence: TGTGCCAGCAGTCCCGGGACAGGGGATCGCGAGCAGTACTTC.

The chain links TRBV15 to TRBJ2-1; 8 positions match TRBD2. The germline V gene encodes CDR1 LNHNV and CDR2 YYDKDF (reference sequence). The V and J ends lost 0 bases and 4 bases, in that order; junction bases with no gene match: 11. This CDR3 is 18 amino acids long. CDR3 loop: CATSRDISGSPTYNEQFF. The CDR3 DNA sequence: TGTGCCACCAGCAGAGATATCAGCGGGAGCCCTACGTACAATGAGCAGTTCTTC.

The V gene is TRBV27, the J gene TRBJ2-7; 10 bases agree with TRBD1. The CDR3 sequence is 18 residues long. The ends lost 0 bases at V and 5 bases at J; junction bases unmatched: 13. Germline CDR1 MNHEY, CDR2 SMNVEV (reference sequence). CDR3 nucleotides: TGTGCCAGCAGTTTATCGCGGGGAGGGACAGGGGTGTTCAACGAGCAGTACTTC. It yields the protein CASSLSRGGTGVFNEQYF.

V gene TRBV28 combines with J gene TRBJ2-4, with D possibly matching TRBD1 (5 bases). This CDR3 has 15 amino acids. The germline gives CDR1 MDHEN, CDR2 SYDVKM. V lost 9 bases to trimming and J lost 0 bases, with 15 bases between them. The CDR3 DNA follows: TGTGCCAGTACGGATGGGGCTCTAGCCAAAAACATTCAGTACTTC. It yields the protein CASTDGALAKNIQYF.

This chain joins TRBV25-1 and TRBJ1-5; D is uncertain. V lost 8 bases, J lost 1 base, and 12 bases lay in between. CDR1 is MGHDK, CDR2 SYGVNS, per germline. CDR3 size: 14 residues. The CDR3 sequence is CASAPGLSNQPQHF. In nucleotides, the CDR3 is TGTGCCAGCGCCCCAGGATTGAGCAATCAGCCCCAGCATTTT.

The chain recombines TRBV9 with TRBJ1-3, with unresolved D. The CDR3 totals 13 residues. Trimming took off 4 bases at V and 7 bases at J, with 12 bases between the two ends. Germline V gene lookup returns CDR1 SGDLS and CDR2 YYNGEE. CDR3 region: CASSRNPGNTIYF. CDR3 in DNA: TGTGCCAGCAGCCGTAACCCCGGGAACACCATATATTTT.

The rearrangement uses TRBV25-1 and TRBJ1-6; D remains unclear. This CDR3 has 16 amino acids. Per the germline V gene, CDR1 is MGHDK and CDR2 is SYGVNS. Between the trimmed V and J ends, which lost 6 bases and 0 bases, there was a span of 12 bases. This CDR3 reads CASRSEVSSYNSPLHF. Here the CDR3 DNA reads TGTGCCAGCAGGTCTGAGGTGAGCTCCTATAATTCACCCCTCCACTTT.